This TCR beta chain emerged from a study of T cell responses to AZD1222 COVID-19 vaccine. As for this clone: Antigen: not known.

Study findings and constraints: Donor demographics were predominantly white British with a female majority; clonal diversity may be underestimated.

Using immunoSEQ multiplex PCR, the repertoire was profiled, and TCRdb retains in-frame clones only, with some absent. This sample carries 95,000 to 150,000 clones, around 90% of them seen once, and the ten largest clones take under 3%. Per the germline V gene, CDR1 is SGHRS and CDR2 is YFSETQ. The length of the CDR3 is 14 residues. V lost 4 bases, J lost 7 bases, and 12 bases lay in between. The V and J genes are TRBV5-1 and TRBJ1-6; D not resolved. The receptor was isolated from an adult who received the AZD1222 COVID-19 vaccine. Sequenced here: peripheral blood, sampled 28 days after the second AZD1222 dose. CDR3 sequence: CASSERTGNSPLHF. In DNA form, the CDR3 reads TGCGCCAGCAGCGAACGGACCGGGAATTCACCCCTCCACTTT.